The 24 T cell receptor beta chains listed next were all sequenced from one sample in a study of STAT5B mutations in CD4+ large granular lymphocyte leukemia. Sequencing was performed with immunoSEQ multiplex PCR; in TCRdb, only in-frame clones are kept and a portion is missing. The sample lists about 34,000 clones; less than 85% were seen once. Sequenced sample: CD4+ T cells from blood buffy coats. These receptor sequences come from a human donor in good health.

V usage is TRBV6-6 and J usage is TRBJ1-1, with 7 bases lining up with TRBD1. V lost 6 bases and J lost 6; bases outside the gene matches: 4. The CDR3 is 12 amino acids. Per germline, CDR1 MNHNY and CDR2 SVGAGI (reference sequence). The CDR3: CASSQGQAEAFF. CDR3 DNA sequence: TGTGCCAGCAGCCAAGGACAGGCTGAAGCTTTCTTT.

This clone came up a few times. V and J are TRBV6-4 and TRBJ1-2, with TRBD1 identical over 7 bases. The CDR3 consists of 12 residues. With 6 bases clipped from V and 6 bases from J, the junction kept 4 bases outside the gene matches. Germline V gene sequence: CDR1 MRHNA, CDR2 SNTAGT. Here the CDR3 DNA reads TGTGCCAGCAGCAAGACAGGGAATGGCTACACCTTC. Protein sequence: CASSKTGNGYTF.

V is TRBV7-7 and J is TRBJ2-2; 7 nucleotides line up with TRBD1. The ends lost 5 bases at V and 5 bases at J; junction bases unmatched: 5. The CDR3 extends over 14 amino acids. Germline CDR1 and CDR2: SSHAT and FNYEAQ (reference sequence). The CDR3 region is CASSQGTATGELFF. The CDR3 DNA is TGTGCCAGCAGCCAAGGGACAGCTACCGGGGAGCTGTTTTTT.

This clone is a singleton in its sample. J is TRBJ1-4 and V is TRBV9; 9 nucleotides align to TRBD1. After removal of 2 bases from V and 8 bases from J, the junction contained 7 bases not matched to a gene. Germline CDR1 is SGDLS and CDR2 is YYNGEE. The CDR3 length is 15 residues. CDR3 sequence (DNA): TGTGCCAGCAGCGTGAGACAGGGGGTGAGGGAAAAACTGTTTTTT. It encodes CASSVRQGVREKLFF.

This clone was picked up a small number of times. This rearrangement joins TRBV12-5 to TRBJ2-1, with 9 bases that match TRBD1. The V segment lost 6 bases and the J segment 7 bases; nucleotides outside the gene matches: 10. The CDR3 totals 15 residues. Per the germline V gene, CDR1 is LGHNT and CDR2 is FRNRAP. The DNA for the CDR3 is TGTGCTAGTGGACACCCCGGGACAGGGCGGAATGAGCAGTTCTTC. Protein product: CASGHPGTGRNEQFF.

This clone was recorded once. The chain joins TRBV12-5 to TRBJ2-1; D unclear. This CDR3 spans 13 amino acids. The germline V and J ends were trimmed by 2 bases and 7 bases, with 9 bases remaining between them. Germline CDR1 and CDR2: LGHNT and FRNRAP. In nucleotides, the CDR3 is TGTGCTAGTGGTTTGATGGGTGATAATGAGCAGTTCTTC. Its protein is CASGLMGDNEQFF.

The V and J genes are TRBV27 and TRBJ2-2; D not resolved. The ends were cut back, 6 bases at V and 8 bases at J, with 13 bases in the middle. Germline CDR1 reads MNHEY; CDR2 reads SMNVEV (reference sequence). This CDR3 is 13 amino acids long. The CDR3 sequence is CASRGASAGELFF. CDR3 nucleotide sequence: TGTGCCAGCAGAGGCGCAAGTGCTGGGGAGCTGTTTTTT.

V usage is TRBV6-1 and J usage is TRBJ1-5; 7 bases match TRBD1. Per germline, CDR1 MNHNS and CDR2 SASEGT. V lost 6 bases, J lost 5 bases, and 7 bases stayed unmatched. This CDR3 region has 14 residues. Here the CDR3 DNA reads TGTGCCAGCAGGCAACAGGGGAACGATCAGCCCCAGCATTTT. This translates into CASRQQGNDQPQHF.

The chain uses TRBV7-2 and TRBJ1-1; weak D call: TRBD1 (6 bases). This CDR3 spans 15 amino acids. The V gene's germline CDR1 is SGHTA and CDR2 FQGNSA. V shed 7 bases and J shed 1 base, with 16 bases lying between them. CDR3 region: CASTQGQLRNTEAFF. The CDR3 DNA reads as TGTGCCAGCACCCAAGGACAGCTGAGGAACACTGAAGCTTTCTTT. Full variable domain (missing parts from reference TRBV7-2 and TRBJ1-1): GAGVSQSPSNKVTEKGKDVELRCDPISGHTALYWYRQSLGQGLEFLIYFQGNSAPDKSGLPSDRFSAERTGGSVSTLTIQRTQQEDSAVYLCASTQGQLRNTEAFFGQGTRLTVV.

V and J are TRBV2 and TRBJ2-1; TRBD1 agrees at 10 bases. CDR3 length: 15 residues. Germline CDR1 reads SNHLY; CDR2 reads FYNNEI. Germline trimming cut 3 bases from V and 10 bases from J; bases unmatched to any gene: 9. The CDR3 loop is CASSDEGTGVWEQFF. The DNA for the CDR3 is TGTGCCAGCAGTGATGAAGGGACAGGGGTTTGGGAGCAGTTCTTC.

The chain couples TRBV5-1 to TRBJ2-3; 10 positions match TRBD1. CDR1 and CDR2 (germline): SGHRS, YFSETQ. Trimming removed 7 bases from V and 2 bases from J; junction bases left unmatched: 10. The CDR3 totals 16 residues. CDR3 coding DNA: TGCGCCAGCGGACGGACAGGGGGGGATCTCACAGATACGCAGTATTTT. As protein: CASGRTGGDLTDTQYF.

This clone was picked up one time. V and J are TRBV27 and TRBJ2-2; D may be TRBD1 (5 bases). CDR3 length equals 16 residues. Trimming shortened V by 5 bases and J by 6 bases, and 19 bases separated the two germline ends. The germline CDR1 and CDR2 sequences are MNHEY and SMNVEV (reference sequence). The CDR3 DNA is TGTGCCAGCAGTCCCTACCTCCCCCAGGGTCCCGGGGAGCTGTTTTTT. This sequence encodes CASSPYLPQGPGELFF.

The chain is built from TRBV7-2 and TRBJ2-5; TRBD1 agrees at 8 bases. CDR3 length equals 12 residues. With 5 bases clipped from V and 7 bases from J, the junction kept 3 bases outside the gene matches. Germline V lookup: CDR1 SGHTA, CDR2 FQGNSA. The DNA for the CDR3 is TGTGCCAGCAGCCGACAGGGGTGGACCCAGTACTTC. Residues: CASSRQGWTQYF.

This chain links TRBV18 with TRBJ1-4, with TRBD1 matching 10 bases. From germline, CDR1 is KGHSH and CDR2 LQKENI. This CDR3 spans 18 amino acids. V lost 4 bases, J lost 6 bases, and 14 bases stayed unmatched. The CDR3 nucleotides are TGTGCCAGCTCACTTTCCGGGACAGGGGTGTCAGGAGATGAAAAACTGTTTTTT. Translating it yields CASSLSGTGVSGDEKLFF.

This chain uses TRBV7-2 with TRBJ2-1; 16 nucleotides match TRBD2. The CDR3 extends over 17 amino acids. The V and J ends lost 6 bases and 4 bases, in that order; junction bases with no gene match: 6. The V gene's germline CDR1 is SGHTA and CDR2 FQGNSA. DNA for the CDR3: TGTGCCAGCAGGGGGACTAGCGGGAGGGCCCGTTACAATGAGCAGTTCTTC. This sequence encodes CASRGTSGRARYNEQFF.

This rearrangement joins TRBV5-5 to TRBJ2-5, with 7 bases fitting TRBD1. The CDR3 loop spans 14 amino acids. With V trimmed by 3 bases and J by 2 bases, 4 bases remained unmatched. CDR1 is SGHKS, CDR2 YYEKEE, per germline (reference sequence). In DNA form, the CDR3 reads TGTGCCAGCAGCTCGGGACAGCATCAAGAGACCCAGTACTTC. Encoded protein: CASSSGQHQETQYF.

V is TRBV7-2 and J is TRBJ2-3; TRBD1 matches 7 bases. The germline gives CDR1 SGHTA, CDR2 FQGNSA. CDR3 length: 15 amino acids. Germline trimming cut 6 bases from V and 2 bases from J; bases unmatched to any gene: 8. CDR3 nucleotides: TGTGCCAGCAGTTTCTACACAGGGGCCACAGATACGCAGTATTTT. It yields the protein CASSFYTGATDTQYF.

J is TRBJ1-2 and V is TRBV7-8; D uncertain. The V end was cut by 2 bases, the J end by 3 bases, with 7 bases between. CDR3 length equals 13 residues. The V gene's germline CDR1 is SGHVS and CDR2 FQNEAQ. CDR3 protein: CASSLNEDYGYTF. The CDR3 DNA follows: TGTGCCAGCAGCTTAAACGAGGACTATGGCTACACCTTC.

The genes are TRBV11-2 and TRBJ2-1; D may be TRBD2 (5 bases). Deletions cut 6 bases from V and 0 bases from J, with 12 bases between. Germline loops: CDR1 SGHAT, CDR2 FQNNGV. This CDR3 has 15 residues. The CDR3 DNA reads TGTGCCAGCAGTCGACGGGGAAGCTCCTACAATGAGCAGTTCTTC. Encoded protein: CASSRRGSSYNEQFF.

V and J are TRBV5-8 and TRBJ1-5; D not certain. The germline CDR1 and CDR2 sequences are SGHTS and YDEGEE. The CDR3 is 16 residues long. V lost 3 bases and J lost 1, with 14 bases in between. The CDR3 loop is CASSSRDRGSNQPQHF. DNA of the CDR3: TGTGCCAGCAGCTCCCGTGATAGAGGGAGCAATCAGCCCCAGCATTTT.

J is TRBJ2-1 and V is TRBV5-1; 12 nucleotides align to TRBD2. Looked up from germline, CDR1 is SGHRS and CDR2 is YFSETQ. CDR3 length: 15 residues. The V and J ends lost 2 bases and 7 bases, in that order; junction bases with no gene match: 4. The CDR3, as DNA: TGCGCCAGCAGCTTTGACGGACTAGCGGGGAATGAGCAGTTCTTC. Translation: CASSFDGLAGNEQFF.

The chain couples TRBV5-4 to TRBJ1-1, with 9 bases identical to TRBD1. Germline V lookup: CDR1 SGHNT, CDR2 YYREEE (reference sequence). CDR3 length: 15 amino acids. The V gene end was trimmed by 4 bases and the J gene end by 5 bases; junction bases not matched to a gene: 9. CDR3 residues: CASSPNRGQGTEAFF. DNA of the CDR3: TGTGCCAGCAGCCCGAACAGGGGGCAGGGGACTGAAGCTTTCTTT.

V gene TRBV5-1 combines with J gene TRBJ1-5; D might be TRBD1 (6 bases). Trimming shortened V by 7 bases and J by 0 bases, and 14 bases separated the two germline ends. Germline CDR1 reads SGHRS; CDR2 reads YFSETQ. The CDR3 covers 15 residues. This CDR3 reads CASSSGTNSNQPQHF. In nucleotides, the CDR3 is TGCGCCAGCTCCTCCGGGACAAATAGCAATCAGCCCCAGCATTTT.

V gene TRBV15 combines with J gene TRBJ2-3; 8 nucleotides align to TRBD1. Per the germline V gene, CDR1 is LNHNV and CDR2 is YYDKDF (reference sequence). The CDR3 totals 15 residues. Losses at the gene ends were 1 base for V and 3 bases for J; bases not matched to a gene: 3. CDR3 coding DNA: TGTGCCACCAGCAGAGGGACAGGGAGGACAGATACGCAGTATTTT. This translates into CATSRGTGRTDTQYF.